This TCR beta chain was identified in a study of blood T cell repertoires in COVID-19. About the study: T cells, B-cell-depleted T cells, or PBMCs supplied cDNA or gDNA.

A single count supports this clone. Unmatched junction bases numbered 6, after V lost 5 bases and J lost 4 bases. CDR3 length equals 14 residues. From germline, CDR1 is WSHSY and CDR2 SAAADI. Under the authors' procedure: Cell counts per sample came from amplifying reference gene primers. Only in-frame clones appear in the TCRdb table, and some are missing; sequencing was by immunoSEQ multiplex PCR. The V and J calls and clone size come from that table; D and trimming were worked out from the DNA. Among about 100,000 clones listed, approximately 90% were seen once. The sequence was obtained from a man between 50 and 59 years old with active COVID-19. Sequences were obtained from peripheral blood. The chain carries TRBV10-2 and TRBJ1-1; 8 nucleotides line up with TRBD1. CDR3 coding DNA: TGCGCCAGCAGTTTAAACAGGGGGGGCACTGAAGCTTTCTTT. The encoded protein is CASSLNRGGTEAFF.